Listed below are T cell receptor beta chains from one sample, sequenced in a study of OX40 agonist ivuxolimab in advanced cancers. Some clones are missing from TCRdb's copy, which holds only in-frame ones; the method was immunoSEQ multiplex PCR. The repertoire holds tens of thousands of clones, with 94% as singletons. The input for sequencing was CD4+ or CD8+ T cells sorted from blood, taken in a trial of the OX40 agonist ivuxolimab. These receptors were taken from an adult with an advanced solid tumor such as melanoma, head and neck, liver or kidney cancer. Each CDR3 is given with its conserved first and last residue. D genes are given only for firm matches. Part of the rows lack a size; the others show once, few, many or a class for expanded clones.

.,.,TRBV6-5,TRBJ1-1,TGTGCCAGCAGCACCTGGGGGAACACTGAAGCTTTCTTT,CASSTWGNTEAFF
.,.,TRBV27,TRBJ2-7,TGTGCCAGCGGGGCCTACGAGCAGTACTTC,CASGAYEQYF
.,.,TRBV28,TRBJ1-2,TGTGCCAGCAGTTCCCCAACTCGGGGACAAGCGATCTATGGCTACACCTTC,CASSSPTRGQAIYGYTF
.,few,TRBV7-7,TRBJ2-7,TGTGCCAGCAGCACGGCAACGTTCGACGAGCAGTACTTC,CASSTATFDEQYF
.,.,TRBV7-7,TRBJ2-5,TGTGCCAGCAGCTTAGCTGGCGAGACCCAGTACTTC,CASSLAGETQYF
.,.,TRBV21-1,TRBJ1-2,TGTGCCAGCAGCAAAGGTAGCACCTTTCAGGAATTGGCCTATGGCTACACCTTC,CASSKGSTFQELAYGYTF
.,once,TRBV12-5,TRBJ1-1,TGTGCTAGTGGTTTGCGGGTGAACACTGAAGCTTTCTTT,CASGLRVNTEAFF
.,.,TRBV4-3,TRBJ1-1,TGCGCCAGCAGCCAAGATAGGGGGGAGCCCCCTAGGAACACTGAAGCTTTCTTT,CASSQDRGEPPRNTEAFF
TRBD2,once,TRBV7-8,TRBJ2-1,TGTGCCAGCAGTCCTACTAGCGGGGGCAGCTCCTACAATGAGCAGTTCTTC,CASSPTSGGSSYNEQFF
.,.,TRBV6-5,TRBJ1-2,TGTGCCAGCAGTTACGTAGCCACGGCCTATGGCTACACCTTC,CASSYVATAYGYTF
.,.,TRBV19,TRBJ1-5,TGTGCCAGTAGTATGCGAGGGGAGAATCAGCCCCAGCATTTT,CASSMRGENQPQHF
.,.,TRBV5-4,TRBJ2-1,TGTGCCAGCAGCTTGGTGGCTGAGTTTGCCTACAATGAGCAGTTCTTC,CASSLVAEFAYNEQFF
.,.,TRBV10-3,TRBJ2-7,TGTGCCATCAGTGAGTCAGGACCTTACGAGCAGTACTTC,CAISESGPYEQYF
.,.,TRBV13,TRBJ2-1,TGTGCCAGCAGCTTCCGGGACTCGCCCTACAATGAGCAGTTCTTC,CASSFRDSPYNEQFF
TRBD1,.,TRBV7-9,TRBJ1-4,TGTGCCAGCAGCTGGTATGGGACAGGGGGTGAAAAACTGTTTTTT,CASSWYGTGGEKLFF
.,.,TRBV29-1,TRBJ2-2,TGCAGCGCCCCTCAGGGCACCGGGGAGCTGTTTTTT,CSAPQGTGELFF
.,.,TRBV6-5,TRBJ2-5,TGTGCCAGCAGTTACACTCCGGGGGCAAGGGAGACCCAGTACTTC,CASSYTPGARETQYF
.,.,TRBV9,TRBJ1-2,TGTGCCAGCAGCGTACCCGGGGGCCTGAGAGGCTACACCTTC,CASSVPGGLRGYTF
TRBD2,.,TRBV5-6,TRBJ2-5,TGTGCCAGCAGCGGCAGGCGGGGGGCGCGAGGGGAGACCCAGTACTTC,CASSGRRGARGETQYF
.,.,TRBV29-1,TRBJ1-1,TGCAGCGTTGTAAGGGGCACTGAAGCTTTCTTT,CSVVRGTEAFF
.,.,TRBV11-2,TRBJ2-1,TGTGCCAGCAGCCGAACGGGGTCCCATGAGCAGTTCTTC,CASSRTGSHEQFF
.,.,TRBV7-2,TRBJ2-7,TGTGCCAGCAGCTTAGATGCGACAGTCTACGAGCAGTACTTC,CASSLDATVYEQYF
.,.,TRBV7-9,TRBJ2-2,TGTGCCAGCAGCCCCGGAAGGGGGGAGCTGTTTTTT,CASSPGRGELFF
TRBD1,.,TRBV6-5,TRBJ1-1,TGTGCCAGCAGTTACTCTACAGGGGTCGGCACTGAAGCTTTCTTT,CASSYSTGVGTEAFF
.,once,TRBV2,TRBJ2-7,TGTGCCAGCAGTGAGGGGGACTTCTACGAGCAGTACTTC,CASSEGDFYEQYF
.,.,TRBV11-3,TRBJ2-7,TGTGCCAGCAGCTTAAGGGACTCCTACGAGCAGTACTTC,CASSLRDSYEQYF
.,few,TRBV9,TRBJ1-5,TGTGCCAGCAGCGCGGGGCCCGCGGATCAGCCCCAGCATTTT,CASSAGPADQPQHF
.,.,TRBV19,TRBJ2-7,TGTGCCAGTAGCGTCGGGGGTAGGTTCGAGCAGTACTTC,CASSVGGRFEQYF
TRBD2,.,TRBV7-9,TRBJ2-1,TGTGCCAGCAGCTTAGGGACTAGCGCGAACAATGAGCAGTTCTTC,CASSLGTSANNEQFF
.,.,TRBV4-3,TRBJ1-1,TGCGCCAGCAGCCAAGGGATTGCGGGAAGTGGCACTGAAGCTTTCTTT,CASSQGIAGSGTEAFF
.,.,TRBV4-1,TRBJ2-7,TGCGCCAGCAGCCCCTCTCGTGGCGGGGCCTACGAGCAGTACTTC,CASSPSRGGAYEQYF
TRBD1,.,TRBV19,TRBJ1-2,TGTGCCAGTAGTGCGGGACAGGGGAAGGGCTATGGCTACACCTTC,CASSAGQGKGYGYTF
TRBD1,.,TRBV4-2,TRBJ2-1,TGTGCCAGCAGCCAAGATTGGAACAGGGGTTATGGCAATGAGCAGTTCTTC,CASSQDWNRGYGNEQFF
TRBD1,.,TRBV6-5,TRBJ1-1,TGTGCCAGCAGTTCCGGACAGGGGGAGAACACTGAAGCTTTCTTT,CASSSGQGENTEAFF
.,.,TRBV27,TRBJ1-2,TGTGCCAGCAGTTTCGTGTGGGGGGCAAATGGCTACACCTTC,CASSFVWGANGYTF
TRBD1,.,TRBV4-3,TRBJ1-1,TGCGCCAGCAGCCAGGGGACAGGGGTGAACACTGAAGCTTTCTTT,CASSQGTGVNTEAFF
TRBD1,.,TRBV19,TRBJ2-7,TGTGCCAGTAGTATCTCAACAGGGGGCGAGCAGTACTTC,CASSISTGGEQYF
.,.,TRBV7-9,TRBJ2-1,TGTGCCGAAGTACTAGCTGTTAATGAGCAGTTCTTC,CAEVLAVNEQFF
.,once,TRBV7-7,TRBJ2-7,TGTGCTAGCAGCTTAGAACAGGGTCCCGCCTACGAGCAGTACTTC,CASSLEQGPAYEQYF
TRBD2,.,TRBV5-4,TRBJ2-7,TGTGCCAGCAGCTGGGGCGGGAGAGACTCCTACGAGCAGTACTTC,CASSWGGRDSYEQYF
TRBD1,.,TRBV10-2,TRBJ2-5,TGCGCCAGCAGTTCCCAGGGGGACAGGTATGAGGAGACCCAGTACTTC,CASSSQGDRYEETQYF
.,.,TRBV28,TRBJ1-5,TGTGCCAGCAACCCGGACAGCGATGCCCACAGGCCCCAGCATTTT,CASNPDSDAHRPQHF
.,.,TRBV6-1,TRBJ2-7,TGTGCCAGCAGTGAAACAGGAGACTACGAGCAGTACTTC,CASSETGDYEQYF
TRBD1,.,TRBV27,TRBJ1-1,TGTGCCGGCAGTTTAACAGGGGCGATTTACACTGAAGCTTTCTTT,CAGSLTGAIYTEAFF
TRBD1,.,TRBV27,TRBJ1-5,TGTGCCAGCAGTGGCGACAGGGGCGGTCAGCCCCAGCATTTT,CASSGDRGGQPQHF
TRBD1,.,TRBV7-3,TRBJ2-1,TGTGCCAGCAGCAAGAACGACAGGGAGTACAATGAGCAGTTCTTC,CASSKNDREYNEQFF
.,.,TRBV28,TRBJ1-1,TGTGCCAGCAGTTTATTAGCGGACTTGAACACTGAAGCTTTCTTT,CASSLLADLNTEAFF
.,.,TRBV7-6,TRBJ1-1,TGTGCCAGCGGTAGAGTAAAGACTGAAGCTTTCTTT,CASGRVKTEAFF
.,once,TRBV30,TRBJ1-4,TGTGCCTGGAGGGGGAAAGGGTTTGAAAAACTGTTTTTT,CAWRGKGFEKLFF
.,.,TRBV5-1,TRBJ1-1,TGCGCCAGCAGCTTGGCTCTGGGACCTGAAGCTTTCTTT,CASSLALGPEAFF
TRBD1,.,TRBV28,TRBJ1-5,TGTGCCAGCAGCCCTTGGCCCCTTTTAGTGGAGGACAGGGGCCCCCGGGCGAGAGCCCAGCATTTT,CASSPWPLLVEDRGPRARAQHF
TRBD1,once,TRBV7-3,TRBJ1-1,TGTGCCAGCAGCTTAAACCAGGGGACAGGACCGAACACTGAAGCTTTCTTT,CASSLNQGTGPNTEAFF
.,.,TRBV7-2,TRBJ2-3,TGTGCCAGCAGCCGGGGGAGTTCTAGCACAGATACGCAGTATTTT,CASSRGSSSTDTQYF